This TCR beta chain was found in a study of blood T cell repertoires in COVID-19. With 0 bases clipped from V and 7 bases from J, the junction kept 7 bases outside the gene matches. Germline CDR1 MNHNS, CDR2 SASEGT. The CDR3 loop spans 15 amino acids. This clone was seen a few times. Source study methods: Amplification of reference gene primers provided the estimated nucleated cell counts. Profiled with immunoSEQ multiplex PCR; TCRdb holds only in-frame clones, not every one. For V, J and clone size, that table is used; D and trimming come from the DNA. This sample carries 200,000 to 300,000 clones, 70% to 90% of them seen once, and the ten largest clones take less than 8%.

V and J are TRBV6-1 and TRBJ2-7; 9 nucleotides align to TRBD1. Sequencing was done on a sample of peripheral blood. The clonotype was recovered from a man aged 60-69 years with acute or convalescent COVID-19. This chain's CDR3 is CASSEATGGAEEQYF. The CDR3 DNA sequence: TGTGCCAGCAGTGAAGCTACAGGGGGCGCGGAAGAGCAGTACTTC.